This T cell receptor (beta chain) originates from a study of blood T cell repertoires in COVID-19 (dated by TCRdb to about 2020). For the study in its entirety: Samples covering the acute and convalescent phases of COVID-19 were provided by collaborators in the United States, Italy and Spain. The material from the prospective study consisted of cDNA or gDNA derived from T cells, B-cell-depleted T cells, or PBMCs. Deeply sampled blood TCRbeta repertoires from subjects exposed to, actively infected with, or recovered from COVID-19 were included in the dataset. The repertoires were released in a freely available public database intended as a resource for research on the immune response to SARS-CoV-2. Samples were obtained from the ongoing ImmuneRACE study (first 160 participants) and from some 1,300 subjects provided by 6 global collaborators. The sample metadata nearly always contained a de-identified subject ID, COVID-19 status, age in years and sex. Where HLA class I and class II types were available, the types were taken from metadata supplied by the sample provider, not from assay-based typing. Here is what the overall study found, with its caveats: The amount of clinical and demographic metadata varied by source and participant and was provided uncurated.

Turning to this clone: No antigen is known for it. The input lacks base qualities; no much larger clone sits a single base away.

Collaborating institutions collected whole blood in K2EDTA tubes following their own protocols. Collaborator samples were shipped for TCRbeta analysis as frozen whole blood, isolated PBMCs, or DNA extracted from either sample type. TCRbeta CDR3 regions were amplified from genomic DNA by means of the immunoSEQ Assay, a bias-controlled multiplex PCR. On the study's bioinformatics: The number of nucleated cells in each sample was estimated from the amplification of reference gene primers within the assay. Sequence reads were collapsed and filtered to measure the absolute abundance of every unique TCRbeta CDR3 rearrangement. Productive Simpson clonality was computed per sample as the square root of Simpson's diversity index over productive rearrangements. TCRdb limited this immuneACCESS table to in-frame rearrangements with V and J called. A share of clones is missing; checked studies link under half to unresolved V genes, and the rest is unexplained. From that table come the V and J calls and clone size; the DNA was used to work out D and trimming. The sample table lists roughly 150,000 clones, 65% to 90% of them with a count of one. Of the sample, less than 3% is held by the ten largest clones.

The germline V gene gives CDR1 as SGHDT and CDR2 as YYEEEE. The CDR3 holds 15 amino acids from the cysteine to the phenylalanine. Only the CDR3 portion is preserved as DNA: 45 bases, with reading frame beginning at the first base. Between the V and J ends, shortened by 1 base and 0 bases respectively, the junction contains 8 bases. The chain is encoded by TRBV5-6 joined to TRBJ1-5; tentative D gene TRBD1, with 5 bases matching. The source material was peripheral blood. The clonotype was recovered from a man aged 45 to 65 with acute or convalescent COVID-19. DNA sequence: TGTGCCAGCAGCTTGTACCAGGGTAGCAATCAGCCCCAGCATTTT. It encodes CASSLYQGSNQPQHF.